In this sample, the clone carrying this TCR beta chain turned up many times. MiXCR, run by TCRdb on the reads, gives a single entry per CDR3 protein. The sample yields about 250,000 distinct CDR3 sequences, 6.5% seen once. The record originates from a study of T cell repertoires in cytomegalovirus infection. This TCR was recovered from a human donor in good health (CMV status not recorded). Some clones in this sample may be carry-over from other donors' samples. Sequenced input: PBMCs.

The CDR3 DNA reads as TGCAGTGCTAGGGATACTGAAGCTTTCTTT. It specifies CSARDTEAFF. The rearrangement joins TRBV20-1 to TRBJ1-1; no reliable D call. CDR3 size: 10 residues. Germline CDR1 is DFQATT and CDR2 is SNEGSKA (reference sequence). V was clipped by 3 bases and J by 5 bases, with 4 bases between them.